This TCR beta chain is drawn from a study of T cell responses to AZD1222 COVID-19 vaccine. Background on the study: Second-dose intervals of approximately 4 or approximately 12 weeks were pooled.

Study conclusions and caveats: Reportedly, nearly half the spike-specific TCRs target unmutated variant regions. No repertoire was sampled before or during the peak T cell response, only after it. Two AZD1222 administrations were followed by greater Spike-specific TCR breadth and depth.

CDR1 and CDR2 (germline): ENHRY, SYGVKD. V lost 0 bases, J lost 5 bases, and 10 bases stayed unmatched. The CDR3 runs to 17 residues. Details on this clone: Antigen specificity is unknown.

Only in-frame clones appear in the TCRdb table, and some are missing; sequencing was by immunoSEQ multiplex PCR. The table has approximately 160,000 clones, over 75% seen once. This specimen consisted of peripheral blood, obtained on day 0 of AZD1222 vaccination. The source is an adult in good health. The J gene is TRBJ2-5, the V gene TRBV10-3; 9 bases fit TRBD2. The CDR3 loop is CAISESSRRGGLETQYF. CDR3 nucleotides: TGTGCCATCAGTGAGTCCTCGAGGCGGGGGGGTTTGGAGACCCAGTACTTC.